This entry is about one T cell receptor (beta chain). This sample also contains other DNA sequences that code for the same CDR3. The sample is drawn from a study of blood T cell repertoires in COVID-19. The method was immunoSEQ multiplex PCR; TCRdb's version includes in-frame clones alone and lacks a portion of them. The sample consists of about 70,000 clones, about 90% of them appearing once. Sequencing was done on a sample of peripheral blood. This receptor was identified in a human donor in a cohort sampled during active COVID-19.

The CDR3 region is CASSPGQGSSYNSPLHF. Here the CDR3 DNA reads TGCGCCAGCAGCCCTGGACAGGGAAGCTCCTATAATTCACCCCTCCACTTT. The chain is built from TRBV5-1 and TRBJ1-6; TRBD1 aligns across 8 bases. Germline V CDR1 and CDR2: SGHRS, YFSETQ. The J segment lost 0 bases and the V segment lost 4 bases, leaving 6 bases of the junction unmatched. The CDR3 extends over 17 amino acids. Looking up the rest from reference TRBV5-1 and TRBJ1-6 gives the full variable domain: KAGVTQTPRYLIKTRGQQVTLSCSPISGHRSVSWYQQTPGQGLQFLFEYFSETQRNKGNFPGRFSGRQFSNSRSEMNVSTLELGDSALYLCASSPGQGSSYNSPLHFGNGTRLTVT.